Presented here are 6 T cell receptor beta chains from one specimen sequenced in a study of CD8 T cells in ankylosing spondylitis. TCRdb recomputed calls from the 5' RACE reads with MiXCR, one row per CDR3 protein. This sample carries 230,000 or so distinct CDR3 sequences, roughly a quarter of them seen once, and the ten largest clones take over 0.55%. The sample taken for sequencing was blood, either unsorted or a sorted T cell fraction (not recorded which). Receptors originate from a male donor with ankylosing spondylitis or in good health (not recorded which).

This clonotype was counted a few times. The rearrangement uses TRBV20-1 and TRBJ2-1; D is unclear. The CDR3 loop spans 13 amino acids. V shed 5 bases and J shed 7 bases, with 15 bases lying between them. Germline V gives CDR1 DFQATT, CDR2 SNEGSKA (reference sequence). The CDR3 sequence is CSAPDQRKNEQFF. DNA of the CDR3: TGCAGTGCTCCAGATCAGAGAAAGAATGAGCAGTTCTTC.

The chain employs TRBV7-2 and TRBJ2-2; TRBD1 matches at 9 bases. J lost 5 bases, V lost 6 bases, and 7 bases had no gene match. Germline V gives CDR1 SGHTA, CDR2 FQGNSA. The CDR3 runs 15 residues. The CDR3 nucleotides are TGTGCCAGCAGTCCGGGACAGGGTGGAACCGGGGAGCTGTTTTTT. Its protein is CASSPGQGGTGELFF.

The CDR3 nucleotides are TGTGCCGGCGGCCGGGACACGTACCAAGAGACCCAGTACTTC. It yields the protein CAGGRDTYQETQYF. V gene TRBV6-1 combines with J gene TRBJ2-5; perhaps TRBD1 as D (6 bases). The CDR3 has 14 residues. V was clipped by 11 bases and J by 0 bases, with 16 bases between them. Germline-derived CDR1 and CDR2 are MNHNS and SASEGT.

This clonotype was counted many times. The V and J genes are TRBV12-3 or TRBV12-4 and TRBJ2-7; D may match TRBD1 or TRBD2 (5 bases each). V lost 10 bases and J lost 0, with 16 bases in between. This CDR3 contains 14 residues. CDR3 sequence reads: CANQPGRSSYEQYF. In DNA, the CDR3 is TGTGCCAACCAACCGGGACGGAGCTCCTACGAGCAGTACTTC.

This clonotype was counted ten times or more. The chain uses TRBV7-9 and TRBJ2-2, with D possibly TRBD2 on 5 matching bases. Germline CDR1 and CDR2: SEHNR and FQNEAQ (reference sequence). V was shortened by 5 bases and J by 1 base, with 8 bases between the two germline ends. The CDR3 length is 14 residues. The CDR3 DNA follows: TGTGCCAGCAGCCCGGGGAAGAACACCGGGGAGCTGTTTTTT. Translation: CASSPGKNTGELFF.

As to this clonotype: This could be a read error, since a much larger clone is one nucleotide away. The chain links TRBV20-1 to TRBJ2-5; D is unresolved. The CDR3 runs to 15 residues. CDR1 and CDR2 from the germline V gene are DFQATT and SNEGSKA (reference sequence). The chain's CDR3 is CGERAGRESQETQYF. The DNA for the CDR3 is TGCGGCGAACGTGCCGGGCGCGAGTCCCAAGAGACCCAGTACTTC.